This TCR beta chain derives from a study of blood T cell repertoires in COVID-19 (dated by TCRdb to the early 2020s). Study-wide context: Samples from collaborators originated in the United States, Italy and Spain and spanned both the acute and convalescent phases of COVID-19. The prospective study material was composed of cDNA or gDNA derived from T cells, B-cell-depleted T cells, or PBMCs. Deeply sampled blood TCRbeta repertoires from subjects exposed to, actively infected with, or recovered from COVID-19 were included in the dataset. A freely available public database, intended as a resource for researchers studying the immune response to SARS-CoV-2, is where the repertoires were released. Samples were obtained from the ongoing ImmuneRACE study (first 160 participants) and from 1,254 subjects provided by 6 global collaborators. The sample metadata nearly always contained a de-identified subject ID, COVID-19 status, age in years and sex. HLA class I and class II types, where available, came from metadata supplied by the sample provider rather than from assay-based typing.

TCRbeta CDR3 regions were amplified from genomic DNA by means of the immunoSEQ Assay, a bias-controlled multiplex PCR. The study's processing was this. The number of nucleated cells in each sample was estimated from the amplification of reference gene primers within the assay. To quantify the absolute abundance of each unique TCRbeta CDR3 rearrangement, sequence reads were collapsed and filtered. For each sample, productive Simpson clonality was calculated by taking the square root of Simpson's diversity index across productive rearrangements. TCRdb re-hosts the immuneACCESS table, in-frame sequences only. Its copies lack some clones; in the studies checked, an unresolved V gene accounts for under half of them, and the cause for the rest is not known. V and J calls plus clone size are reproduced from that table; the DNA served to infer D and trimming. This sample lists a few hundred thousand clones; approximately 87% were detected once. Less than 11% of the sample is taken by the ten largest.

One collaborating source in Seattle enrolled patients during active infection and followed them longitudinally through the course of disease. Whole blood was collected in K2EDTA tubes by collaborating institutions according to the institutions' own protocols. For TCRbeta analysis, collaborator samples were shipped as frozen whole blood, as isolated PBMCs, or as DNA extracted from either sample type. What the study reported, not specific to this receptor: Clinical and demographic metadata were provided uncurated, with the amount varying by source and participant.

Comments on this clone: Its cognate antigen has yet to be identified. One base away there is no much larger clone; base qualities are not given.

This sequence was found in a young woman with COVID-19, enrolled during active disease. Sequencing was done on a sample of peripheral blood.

CDR3 region: CASSGSVPTDTQYF. The DNA reads as follows: TGTGCCAGCAGTGGTAGCGTCCCCACAGATACGCAGTATTTT. The chain is assembled from TRBV2 and TRBJ2-3; the D segment could be TRBD2, given 5 matching bases. According to the germline V gene, CDR1 reads SNHLY and CDR2 reads FYNNEI. The cysteine opens and the phenylalanine closes a CDR3 of 14 amino acids. Left in the record is the CDR3 DNA by itself, 42 bases read in frame from the first base. Trimming at the junction amounts to 4 bases on V and 2 bases on J, and the germline ends lie 10 bases apart.